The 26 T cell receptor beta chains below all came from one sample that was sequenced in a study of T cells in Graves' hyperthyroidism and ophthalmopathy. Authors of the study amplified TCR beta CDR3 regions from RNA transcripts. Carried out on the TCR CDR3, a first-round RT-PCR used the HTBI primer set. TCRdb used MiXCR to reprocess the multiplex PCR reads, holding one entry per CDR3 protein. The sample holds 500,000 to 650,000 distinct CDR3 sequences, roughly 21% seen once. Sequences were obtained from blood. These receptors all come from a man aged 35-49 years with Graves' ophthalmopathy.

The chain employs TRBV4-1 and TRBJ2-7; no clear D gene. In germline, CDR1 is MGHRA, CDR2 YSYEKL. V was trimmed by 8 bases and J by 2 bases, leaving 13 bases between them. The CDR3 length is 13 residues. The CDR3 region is CASSVTETYEQYF. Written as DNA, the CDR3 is TGCGCCAGCTCAGTGACGGAAACCTACGAGCAGTACTTC.

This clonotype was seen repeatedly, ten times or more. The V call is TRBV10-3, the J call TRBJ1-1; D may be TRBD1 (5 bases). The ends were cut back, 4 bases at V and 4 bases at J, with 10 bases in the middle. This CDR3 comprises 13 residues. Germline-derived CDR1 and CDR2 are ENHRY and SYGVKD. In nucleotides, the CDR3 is TGTGCCATCAGTGGGGACCCAGGCACTGAAGCTTTCTTT. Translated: CAISGDPGTEAFF.

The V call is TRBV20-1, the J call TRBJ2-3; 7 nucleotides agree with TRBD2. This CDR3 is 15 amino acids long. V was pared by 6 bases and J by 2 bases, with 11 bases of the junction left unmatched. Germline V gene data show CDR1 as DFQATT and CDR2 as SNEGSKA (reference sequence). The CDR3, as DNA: TGCAGTGCCCATCTCAGGGAGGGCATCACAGATACGCAGTATTTT. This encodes CSAHLREGITDTQYF.

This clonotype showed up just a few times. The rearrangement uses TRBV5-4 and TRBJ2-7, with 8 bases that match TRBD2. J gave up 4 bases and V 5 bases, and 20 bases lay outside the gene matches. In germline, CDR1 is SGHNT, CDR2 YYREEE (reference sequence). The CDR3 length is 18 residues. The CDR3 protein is CASSPGLVWEREPYEQYF. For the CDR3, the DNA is TGTGCCAGCAGTCCCGGGTTGGTTTGGGAGCGGGAGCCATACGAGCAGTACTTC.

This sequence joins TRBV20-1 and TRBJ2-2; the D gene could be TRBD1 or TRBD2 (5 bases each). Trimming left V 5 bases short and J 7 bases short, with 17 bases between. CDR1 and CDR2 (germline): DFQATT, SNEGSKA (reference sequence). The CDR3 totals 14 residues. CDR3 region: CSAGVGAQGGELFF. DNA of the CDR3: TGCAGTGCTGGGGTGGGAGCCCAGGGCGGGGAGCTGTTTTTT.

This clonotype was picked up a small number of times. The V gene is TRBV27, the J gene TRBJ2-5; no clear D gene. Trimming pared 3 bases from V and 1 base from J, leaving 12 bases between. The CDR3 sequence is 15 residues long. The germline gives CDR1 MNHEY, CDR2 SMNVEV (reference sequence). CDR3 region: CASSFWQEGQETQYF. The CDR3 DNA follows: TGTGCCAGCAGTTTCTGGCAGGAAGGCCAAGAGACCCAGTACTTC.

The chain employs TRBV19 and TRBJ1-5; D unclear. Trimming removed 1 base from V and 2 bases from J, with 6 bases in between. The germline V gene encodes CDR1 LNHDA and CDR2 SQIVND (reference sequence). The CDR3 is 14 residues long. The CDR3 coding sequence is TGTGCCAGTAGTATAGGGAATGGCAATCAGCCCCAGCATTTT. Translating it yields CASSIGNGNQPQHF.

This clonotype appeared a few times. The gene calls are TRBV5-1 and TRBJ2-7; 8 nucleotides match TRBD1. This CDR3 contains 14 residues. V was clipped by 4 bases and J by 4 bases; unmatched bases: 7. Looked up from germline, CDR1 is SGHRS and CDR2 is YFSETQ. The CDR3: CASSDTGTGYEQYF. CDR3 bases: TGCGCCAGCAGCGATACCGGGACAGGATACGAGCAGTACTTC.

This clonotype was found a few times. The CDR3 region has the DNA TGTGCCAGCAGCTTAGTCACAGACACTGAAGCTTTCTTT. Amino acids: CASSLVTDTEAFF. The chain joins TRBV7-2 to TRBJ1-1; no reliable D call. Germline V gene data show CDR1 as SGHTA and CDR2 as FQGNSA. V was cut by 1 base and J by 3 bases, with 6 bases left in between. The length of the CDR3 is 13 residues.

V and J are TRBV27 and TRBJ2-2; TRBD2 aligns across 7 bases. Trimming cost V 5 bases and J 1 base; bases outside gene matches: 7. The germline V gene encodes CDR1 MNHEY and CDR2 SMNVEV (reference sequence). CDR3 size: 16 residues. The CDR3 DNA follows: TGTGCCAGCAGTACCCGACTAGCAGAGAACACCGGGGAGCTGTTTTTT. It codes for CASSTRLAENTGELFF.

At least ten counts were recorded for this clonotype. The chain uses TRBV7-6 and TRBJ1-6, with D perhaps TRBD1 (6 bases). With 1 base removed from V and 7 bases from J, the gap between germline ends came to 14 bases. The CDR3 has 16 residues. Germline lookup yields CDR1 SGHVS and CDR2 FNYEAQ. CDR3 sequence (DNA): TGTGCCAGCAGCTTAGGAACGGGACAATCAAATTCACCCCTCCACTTT. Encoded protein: CASSLGTGQSNSPLHF.

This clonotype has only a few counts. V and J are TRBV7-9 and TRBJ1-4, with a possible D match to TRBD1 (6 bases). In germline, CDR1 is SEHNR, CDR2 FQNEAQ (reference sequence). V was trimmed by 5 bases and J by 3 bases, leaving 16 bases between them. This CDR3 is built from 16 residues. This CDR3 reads CASSRGGATANEKLFF. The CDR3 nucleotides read TGTGCCAGCAGCCGCGGGGGGGCGACAGCTAATGAAAAACTGTTTTTT.

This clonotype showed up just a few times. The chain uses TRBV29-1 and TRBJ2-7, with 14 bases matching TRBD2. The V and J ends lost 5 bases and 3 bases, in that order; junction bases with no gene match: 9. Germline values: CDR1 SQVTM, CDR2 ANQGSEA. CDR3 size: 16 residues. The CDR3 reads CSVSGTSGGRNYEQYF. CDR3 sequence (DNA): TGCAGCGTTAGCGGGACTAGCGGGGGCCGAAACTACGAGCAGTACTTC.

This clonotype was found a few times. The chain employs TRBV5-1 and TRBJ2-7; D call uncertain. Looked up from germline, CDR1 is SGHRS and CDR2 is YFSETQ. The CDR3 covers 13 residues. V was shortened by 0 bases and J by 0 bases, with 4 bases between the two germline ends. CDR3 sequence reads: CASSLGYSYEQYF. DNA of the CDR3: TGCGCCAGCAGCTTGGGATACTCCTACGAGCAGTACTTC.

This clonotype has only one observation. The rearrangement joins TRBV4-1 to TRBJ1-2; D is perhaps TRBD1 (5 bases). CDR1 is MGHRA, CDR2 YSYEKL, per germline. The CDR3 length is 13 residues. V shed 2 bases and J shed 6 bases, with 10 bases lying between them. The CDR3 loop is CASSQLVGDGYTF. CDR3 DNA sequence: TGCGCCAGCAGCCAACTGGTAGGGGATGGCTACACCTTC.

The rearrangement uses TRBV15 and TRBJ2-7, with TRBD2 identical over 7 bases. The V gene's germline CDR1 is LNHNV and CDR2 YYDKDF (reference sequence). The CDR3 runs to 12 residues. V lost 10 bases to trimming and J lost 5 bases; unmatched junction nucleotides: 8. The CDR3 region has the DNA TGTGCCAGTGGCGGGAGAGGTGACGAGCAGTACTTC. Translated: CASGGRGDEQYF.

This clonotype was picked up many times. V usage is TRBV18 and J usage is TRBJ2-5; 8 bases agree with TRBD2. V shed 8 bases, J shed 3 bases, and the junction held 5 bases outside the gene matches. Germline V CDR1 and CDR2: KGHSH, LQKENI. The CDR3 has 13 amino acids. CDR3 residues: CASTRGGEETQYF. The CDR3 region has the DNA TGTGCCAGCACCCGGGGGGGAGAAGAGACCCAGTACTTC.

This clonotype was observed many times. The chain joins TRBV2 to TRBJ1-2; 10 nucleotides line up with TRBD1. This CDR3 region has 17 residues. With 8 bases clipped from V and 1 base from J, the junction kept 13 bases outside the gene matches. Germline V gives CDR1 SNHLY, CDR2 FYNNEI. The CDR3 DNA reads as TGTGCCAGCCTAGATCAGACAGGGGGCTGGTTTAACTATGGCTACACCTTC. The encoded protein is CASLDQTGGWFNYGYTF.

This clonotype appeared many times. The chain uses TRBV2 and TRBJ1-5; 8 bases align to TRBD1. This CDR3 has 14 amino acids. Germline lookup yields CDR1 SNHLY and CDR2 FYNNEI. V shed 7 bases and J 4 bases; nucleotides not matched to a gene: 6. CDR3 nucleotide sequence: TGTGCCAGCATCAGTTACAGGGGGAATCAGCCCCAGCATTTT. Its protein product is CASISYRGNQPQHF.

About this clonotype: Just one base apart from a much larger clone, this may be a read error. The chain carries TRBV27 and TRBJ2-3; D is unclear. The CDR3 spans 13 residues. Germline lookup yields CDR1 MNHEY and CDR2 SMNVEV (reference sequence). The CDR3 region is CVSSSPITDTQYF. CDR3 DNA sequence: TGTGTCAGCAGTTCCCCCATCACAGATACGCAGTATTTT.

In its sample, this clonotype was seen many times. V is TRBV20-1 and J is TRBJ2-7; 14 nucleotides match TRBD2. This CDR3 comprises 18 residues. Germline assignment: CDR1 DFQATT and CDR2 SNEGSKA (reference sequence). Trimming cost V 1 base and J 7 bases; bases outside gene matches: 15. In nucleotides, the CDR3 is TGCAGTGCTAGAGCAACACACGGACTAGCGGGAGGATTGCTAGAGCAGTACTTC. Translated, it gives CSARATHGLAGGLLEQYF.

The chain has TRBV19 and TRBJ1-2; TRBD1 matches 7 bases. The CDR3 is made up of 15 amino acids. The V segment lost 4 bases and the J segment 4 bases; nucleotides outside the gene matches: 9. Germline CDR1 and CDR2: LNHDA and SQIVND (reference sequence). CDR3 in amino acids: CASSSLGQETYGYTF. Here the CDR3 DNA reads TGTGCCAGTAGTAGCCTCGGACAGGAAACCTATGGCTACACCTTC.

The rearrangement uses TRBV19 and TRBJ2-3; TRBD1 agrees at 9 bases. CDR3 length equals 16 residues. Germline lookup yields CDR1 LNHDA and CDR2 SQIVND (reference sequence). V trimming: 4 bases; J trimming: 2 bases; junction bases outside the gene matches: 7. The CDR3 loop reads CASSKTRTGVTDTQYF. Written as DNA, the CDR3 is TGTGCCAGTAGTAAGACCAGGACAGGGGTCACAGATACGCAGTATTTT. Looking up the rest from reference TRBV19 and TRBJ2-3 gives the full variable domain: DGGITQSPKYLFRKEGQNVTLSCEQNLNHDAMYWYRQDPGQGLRLIYYSQIVNDFQKGDIAEGYSVSREKKESFPLTVTSAQKNPTAFYLCASSKTRTGVTDTQYFGPGTRLTVL.

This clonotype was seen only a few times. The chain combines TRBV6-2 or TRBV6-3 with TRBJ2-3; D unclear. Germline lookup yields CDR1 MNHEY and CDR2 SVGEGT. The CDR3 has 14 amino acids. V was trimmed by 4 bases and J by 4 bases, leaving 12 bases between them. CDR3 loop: CASSSVSSSDTQYF. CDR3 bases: TGTGCCAGCAGTTCCGTCTCCTCGTCAGATACGCAGTATTTT.

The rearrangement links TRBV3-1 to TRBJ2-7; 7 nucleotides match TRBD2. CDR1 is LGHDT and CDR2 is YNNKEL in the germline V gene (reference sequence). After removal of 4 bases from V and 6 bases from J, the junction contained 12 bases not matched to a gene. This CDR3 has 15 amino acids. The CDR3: CASSLGVAGNGEQYF. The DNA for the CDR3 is TGTGCCAGCAGCCTCGGTGTAGCGGGCAATGGCGAGCAGTACTTC.

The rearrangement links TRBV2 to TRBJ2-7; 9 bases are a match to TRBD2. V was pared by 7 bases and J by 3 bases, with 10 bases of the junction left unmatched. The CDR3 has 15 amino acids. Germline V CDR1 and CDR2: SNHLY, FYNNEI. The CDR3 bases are TGTGCCAGCATCGACATAGCGGGGGTCGGCTACGAGCAGTACTTC. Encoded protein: CASIDIAGVGYEQYF.